The clone carrying this TCR beta chain was counted between two and nine times. Antigen: not known. The data are from a study of T-cell memory formation after mild COVID-19. Study-level information: In these data, TCR clusters were largely donor specific. Study-wide results and caveats: Specificity for SARS-CoV-2 was not confirmed among the second-wave clones peaking on day 37. Those CD4+ clones that contracted were mainly in CM and EM (CD8+ ones in EMRA). A subset of responding clones appeared in pre-infection memory, suggesting cross-reactive memory joined.

TCRdb re-analysed the 5' RACE reads in MiXCR, keeping a single row per CDR3 protein. The sample has over 450,000 distinct CDR3 sequences; around 20% are singletons. Germline CDR1 is LNHNV and CDR2 is YYDKDF (reference sequence). The V and J ends lost 0 bases and 10 bases respectively, with 10 bases between them. The CDR3 loop spans 14 amino acids. The V call is TRBV15, the J call TRBJ1-6, with no clear D. The sequencing input was PBMCs or a T cell subset sorted from them (not recorded which). This clonotype was obtained from an adult woman who had mild COVID-19 (a few samples of this study predate the infection). Cell type and time point are not known. CDR3 amino acids: CATSRDSGLSPLHF. The CDR3 DNA follows: TGTGCCACCAGCAGAGACAGCGGGCTCTCACCCCTCCACTTT.